This entry describes one TCR beta chain. Its antigen remains unidentified. These data are taken from a study of CD8 T cells in Susac syndrome. Study results and caveats: As the study acknowledged, the number of individuals in its TCR sequencing and HLA analysis was relatively small.

Trimming stripped 8 bases from V and 6 bases from J, with 17 bases between. CDR1 is DFQATT and CDR2 is SNEGSKA in the germline V gene (reference sequence). This CDR3 is 12 amino acids long. Random hexamers served to reverse transcribe roughly 0.5 to 1 ug RNA. Amplification of TCR beta CDR3 spanned 54 Vbeta and 13 Jbeta via immunoSEQ multiplex PCR. Each CDR3 protein gets one entry after TCRdb re-called the immunoSEQ multiplex PCR reads with MiXCR. The sample lists roughly 400,000 distinct CDR3 sequences; around 85% were seen once. This clonotype originated in a human donor with multiple sclerosis. Sequenced material: CD8+ T cells from PBMCs. The V and J genes are TRBV20-1 and TRBJ2-7; D is perhaps TRBD2 (6 bases). The CDR3, as DNA: TGCAGTACCCGGGACTCCCCCCTCGAGCAGTACTTC. This gives the protein CSTRDSPLEQYF.